This T cell receptor beta chain comes out of a study of OX40 agonist ivuxolimab in advanced cancers. Whole-study context: The study treated patients with ivuxolimab, an agonistic anti-OX40 (CD134) antibody.

This CDR3 has 11 residues. CDR1 and CDR2 (germline): SGHDT, YYEEEE. V was shortened by 0 bases and J by 5 bases, with 2 bases between the two germline ends. Profiled with immunoSEQ multiplex PCR; TCRdb holds only in-frame clones, not every one. The sample carries under 70,000 clones, more than 65% recorded once. The sample here was CD4+ or CD8+ T cells sorted from blood, taken in a trial of the OX40 agonist ivuxolimab. This receptor was taken from an adult with an advanced solid tumor such as melanoma, head and neck, liver or kidney cancer. The chain uses TRBV5-6 and TRBJ1-2, with D hard to call. CDR3 residues: CASSLEYGYTF. Here the CDR3 DNA reads TGTGCCAGCAGCTTGGAATATGGCTACACCTTC.